This T cell receptor beta chain was sequenced during a study of graft-versus-host responses after intestinal transplantation. Across the whole study: The study gave all recipients anti-thymocyte globulin induction, then tacrolimus and steroids for about 3 years. The study's findings and limits: Early HvG declines after transplant were associated with peak circulating GvH clone levels.

On this clone: The antigen is unknown.

The assay was immunoSEQ multiplex PCR, and TCRdb's table has in-frame clones only and misses some. The profile shows some 50,000 clones, about four fifths of them singletons. The source material was unstimulated CD4+ T cells sorted from spleen or lymph node cells, sampled before transplant. This clonotype was sampled from a human donor who was the organ donor for an intestinal transplant.

This CDR3 reads CSVEGFGSSGGTDTQYF. The DNA for the CDR3 is TGCAGCGTTGAAGGTTTTGGGTCTAGCGGGGGAACAGATACGCAGTATTTT. The chain recombines TRBV29-1 with TRBJ2-3; 10 nucleotides agree with TRBD2. Germline V CDR1 and CDR2: SQVTM, ANQGSEA. The J segment lost 3 bases and the V segment lost 1 base, leaving 10 bases of the junction unmatched. CDR3 size: 17 residues.